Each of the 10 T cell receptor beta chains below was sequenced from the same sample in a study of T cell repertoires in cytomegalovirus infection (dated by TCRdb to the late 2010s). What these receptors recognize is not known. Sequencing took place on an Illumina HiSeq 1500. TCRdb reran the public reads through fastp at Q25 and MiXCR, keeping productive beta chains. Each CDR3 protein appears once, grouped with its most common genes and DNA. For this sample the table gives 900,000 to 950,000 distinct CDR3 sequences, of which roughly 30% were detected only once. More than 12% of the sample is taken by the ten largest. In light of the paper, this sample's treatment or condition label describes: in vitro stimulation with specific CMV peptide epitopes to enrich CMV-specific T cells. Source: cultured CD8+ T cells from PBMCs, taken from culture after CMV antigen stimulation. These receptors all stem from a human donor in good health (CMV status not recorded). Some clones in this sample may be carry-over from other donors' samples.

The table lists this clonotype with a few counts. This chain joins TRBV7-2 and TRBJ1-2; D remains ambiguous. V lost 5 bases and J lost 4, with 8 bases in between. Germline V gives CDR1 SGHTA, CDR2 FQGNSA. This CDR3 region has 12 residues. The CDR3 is CASSEYGYGYTF. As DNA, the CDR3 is TGTGCCAGCAGCGAGTATGGCTATGGCTACACCTTC.

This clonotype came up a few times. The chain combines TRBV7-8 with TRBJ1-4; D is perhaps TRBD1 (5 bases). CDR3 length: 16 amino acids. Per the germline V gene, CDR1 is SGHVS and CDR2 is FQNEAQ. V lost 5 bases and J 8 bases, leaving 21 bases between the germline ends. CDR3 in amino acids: CASSEPGTRGREKLFF. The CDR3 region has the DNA TGTGCCAGCAGCGAACCGGGCACCCGGGGGAGGGAAAAACTGTTTTTT. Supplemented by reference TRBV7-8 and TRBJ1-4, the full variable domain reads GAGVSQSPRYKVAKRGQDVALRCDPISGHVSLFWYQQALGQGPEFLTYFQNEAQLDKSGLPSDRFFAERPEGSVSTLKIQRTQQEDSAVYLCASSEPGTRGREKLFFGSGTQLSVL.

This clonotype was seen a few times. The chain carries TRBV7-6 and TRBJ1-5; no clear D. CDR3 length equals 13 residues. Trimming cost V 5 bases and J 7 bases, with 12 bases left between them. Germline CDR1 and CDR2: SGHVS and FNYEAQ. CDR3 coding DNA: TGTGCCAGCAGCCCCTCCTTGGGGCAGCCCCAGCATTTT. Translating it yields CASSPSLGQPQHF.

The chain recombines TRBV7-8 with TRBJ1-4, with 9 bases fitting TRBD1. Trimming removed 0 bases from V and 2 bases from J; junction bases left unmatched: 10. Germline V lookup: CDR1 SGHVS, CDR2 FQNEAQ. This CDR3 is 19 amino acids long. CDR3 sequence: CASSLARGTGISTNEKLFF. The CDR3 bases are TGTGCCAGCAGCTTAGCGCGAGGGACAGGGATTTCCACTAATGAAAAACTGTTTTTT.

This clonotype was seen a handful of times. CDR3 residues: CASSEVAVTIPGNEQFF. CDR3 nucleotide sequence: TGTGCCAGCAGTGAAGTGGCGGTGACGATACCCGGGAATGAGCAGTTCTTC. The chain is built from TRBV2 and TRBJ2-1; no firm D call. Per germline, CDR1 SNHLY and CDR2 FYNNEI. This CDR3 has 17 amino acids. V dropped 1 base and J dropped 7 bases, with 20 bases sitting between them.

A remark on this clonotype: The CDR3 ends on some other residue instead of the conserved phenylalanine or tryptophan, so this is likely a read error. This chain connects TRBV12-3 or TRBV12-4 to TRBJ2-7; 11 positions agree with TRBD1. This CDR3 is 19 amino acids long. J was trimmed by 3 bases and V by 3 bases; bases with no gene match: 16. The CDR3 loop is CASSFFAVPGQGAVYEQYS. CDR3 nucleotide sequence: TGTGCCAGCAGTTTTTTCGCGGTGCCCGGACAGGGGGCCGTCTACGAGCAGTACTCC.

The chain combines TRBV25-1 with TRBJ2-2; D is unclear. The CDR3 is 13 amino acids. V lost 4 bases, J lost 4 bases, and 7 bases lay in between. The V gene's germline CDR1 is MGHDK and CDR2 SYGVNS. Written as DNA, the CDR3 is TGTGCCAGCAGTGGGCGGCCCACCGGGGAGCTGTTTTTT. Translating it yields CASSGRPTGELFF.

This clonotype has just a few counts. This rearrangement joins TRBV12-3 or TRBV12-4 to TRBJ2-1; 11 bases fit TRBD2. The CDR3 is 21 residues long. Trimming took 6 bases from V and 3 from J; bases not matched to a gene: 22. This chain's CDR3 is CASSRLYQTSGASGLYNEQFF. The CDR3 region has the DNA TGTGCCAGCAGCCGCCTGTACCAGACTAGCGGGGCGTCGGGACTCTACAATGAGCAGTTCTTC.

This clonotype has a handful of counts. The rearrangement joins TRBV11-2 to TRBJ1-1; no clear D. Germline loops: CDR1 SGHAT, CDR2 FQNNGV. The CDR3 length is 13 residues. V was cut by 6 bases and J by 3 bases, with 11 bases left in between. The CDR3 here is CASSQRGHTEAFF. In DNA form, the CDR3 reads TGTGCCAGCAGTCAACGAGGGCACACTGAAGCTTTCTTT.

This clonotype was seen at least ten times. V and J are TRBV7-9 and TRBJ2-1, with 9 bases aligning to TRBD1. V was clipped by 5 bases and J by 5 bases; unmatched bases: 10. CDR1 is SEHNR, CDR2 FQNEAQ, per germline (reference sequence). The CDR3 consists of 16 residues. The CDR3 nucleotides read TGTGCCAGCAGCCCCCCGGACAGGGGCTACGACAATGAGCAGTTCTTC. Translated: CASSPPDRGYDNEQFF. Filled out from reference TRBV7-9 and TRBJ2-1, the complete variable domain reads DTGVSQNPRHKITKRGQNVTFRCDPISEHNRLYWYRQTLGQGPEFLTYFQNEAQLEKSRLLSDRFSAERPKGSFSTLEIQRTEQGDSAMYLCASSPPDRGYDNEQFFGPGTRLTVL.